Sequencing of this T cell receptor (beta chain) was carried out in a study of blood T cell repertoires in COVID-19. Profiled with immunoSEQ multiplex PCR; TCRdb holds only in-frame clones, not every one. The data show 170,000 or so clones, with around nine tenths seen just once and 0.8% to 1% held by the top ten. The CDR3 runs to 15 residues. Deletions cut 1 base from V and 6 bases from J, with 13 bases between. Germline CDR1 reads SGHRS; CDR2 reads YFSETQ. This receptor was identified in a woman aged 18-29 years who had recovered from COVID-19. The specimen sequenced was peripheral blood. The chain has TRBV5-1 and TRBJ2-2, with D unclear. Here the CDR3 reads CASSLSPTPAGELFF. CDR3 coding DNA: TGCGCCAGCAGCTTGAGCCCCACCCCGGCCGGGGAGCTGTTTTTT.